Listed below are T cell receptor beta chains from one sample, sequenced in a study of T cell repertoires in cytomegalovirus infection. These receptors' targets are unknown. TCRdb re-called the reads through MiXCR, storing one row per CDR3 protein. The table lists around 71,000 distinct CDR3 sequences, around 37% of them singletons. The material sequenced was CD8+ T cells from cultured PBMCs, taken from culture after CMV antigen stimulation. These TCRs come from a human donor in good health (CMV status not recorded). Some clones in this sample may be carry-over from other donors' samples. CDR3s leave out the opening cysteine and the closing phenylalanine or tryptophan. Clone sizes are given selectively: once, few, many, or a class where the clone is expanded.

V: TRBV27; size: -; CDR3: ASSSPTGNSPLH
V: TRBV25-1; size: -; CDR3: ASSEWGVSYNEQF
V: TRBV19; size: few; CDR3: ASSIRSGGGYNEQF
V: TRBV28; size: -; CDR3: ASSLFGPTSSYNSPLH
V: TRBV3-1; size: few; CDR3: ASSFGQGNGYT
V: TRBV5-1; size: many; CDR3: ASRAGGGYTEAF
V: TRBV4-3; size: many; CDR3: ASSQDLAGAYNEQF
V: TRBV7-6; size: -; CDR3: ASSLGTRNQPQH
V: TRBV7-3; size: many; CDR3: ASSPAGPSTDTQY
V: TRBV27; size: -; CDR3: ASSLFSGVTEAF
V: TRBV7-9; size: -; CDR3: ASSLGTGGFEQY
V: TRBV7-3; size: -; CDR3: ASSPIGDNDYT
V: TRBV5-1; size: -; CDR3: ASSLYRGSDYGYT
V: TRBV7-9; size: -; CDR3: ASSPQGQGQNEQF
V: TRBV7-9; size: few; CDR3: ASSPGQSSYEQY
V: TRBV12-3/TRBV12-4; size: many; CDR3: ASSLALGGHGDTQY
V: TRBV27; size: -; CDR3: ASSLGLAGHKQF
V: TRBV7-2; size: -; CDR3: ASSLEVAGAILNTQY
V: TRBV11-2; size: -; CDR3: ASSLTGYLVKSSYNEQF
V: TRBV4-3; size: few; CDR3: ASSQVGQSSYEQY
V: TRBV10-3; size: few; CDR3: AISESEGSGEKLF
V: TRBV7-2; size: many; CDR3: ASSTEQGDYGYT
V: TRBV7-2; size: many; CDR3: ASSFTGGGGNQPQH
V: TRBV6-2/TRBV6-3; size: few; CDR3: ASSYLTGGDTEAF
V: TRBV19; size: -; CDR3: ASTVSSLVVGTQY
V: TRBV7-8; size: -; CDR3: ASSAGLYEQY
V: TRBV6-2/TRBV6-3; size: -; CDR3: ASSKSGTGVYNEQF
V: TRBV12-3/TRBV12-4; size: -; CDR3: ASSSTGAGDYGYT
V: TRBV6-5; size: -; CDR3: ASSSDSSILGGNEQF
V: TRBV7-6; size: -; CDR3: ASSPMTGLNEQF
V: TRBV7-2; size: -; CDR3: ASSLRQNQETQY
V: TRBV5-6; size: -; CDR3: ASSLAAGARGNEQF
V: TRBV7-2; size: many; CDR3: ASSLEAASNYGYT
V: TRBV2; size: many; CDR3: ASSGPGTVLSYNEQF
V: TRBV6-2/TRBV6-3; size: few; CDR3: ASSYFHGQVLNTEAF
V: TRBV4-3; size: -; CDR3: ASSQIESSYNEQF